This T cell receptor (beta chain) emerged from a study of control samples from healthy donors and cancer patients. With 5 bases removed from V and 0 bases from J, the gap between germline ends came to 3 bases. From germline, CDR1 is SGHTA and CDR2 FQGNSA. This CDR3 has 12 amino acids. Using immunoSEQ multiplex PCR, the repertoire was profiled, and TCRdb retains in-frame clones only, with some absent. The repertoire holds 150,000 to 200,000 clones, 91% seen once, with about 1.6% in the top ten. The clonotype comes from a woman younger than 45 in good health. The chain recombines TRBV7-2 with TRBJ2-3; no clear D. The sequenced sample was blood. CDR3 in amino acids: CASSPSTDTQYF. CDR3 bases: TGTGCCAGCAGCCCGAGCACAGATACGCAGTATTTT.